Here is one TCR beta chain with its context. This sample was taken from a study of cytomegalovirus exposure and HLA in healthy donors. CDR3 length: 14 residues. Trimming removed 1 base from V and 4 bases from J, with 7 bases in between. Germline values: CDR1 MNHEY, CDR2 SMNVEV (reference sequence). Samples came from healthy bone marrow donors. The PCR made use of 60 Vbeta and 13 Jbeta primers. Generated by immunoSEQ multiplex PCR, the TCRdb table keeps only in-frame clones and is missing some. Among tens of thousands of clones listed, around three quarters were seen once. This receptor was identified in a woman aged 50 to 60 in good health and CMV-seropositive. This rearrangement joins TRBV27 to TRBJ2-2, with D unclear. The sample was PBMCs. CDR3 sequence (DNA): TGTGCCAGCAGTTTATATCGCAGCACCGGGGAGCTGTTTTTT. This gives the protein CASSLYRSTGELFF.